Shown below are 8 T cell receptor beta chains from a single sample sequenced in a study of neoadjuvant anti-PD-1 for oral cavity cancer. TCRdb keeps only in-frame clones here, not all; method: immunoSEQ multiplex PCR. The table has 65,000 to 95,000 clones, roughly 80% seen once. Sequencing used PBMCs, obtained before nivolumab (anti-PD-1) treatment. These TCRs come from a person aged 40-85 years with oral cavity squamous cell carcinoma.

DNA of the CDR3: TGCGCCAGCAGCCGCGGGACAGGGGTACCAACCGGGGCCAACGTCCTGACTTTC. Its translation is CASSRGTGVPTGANVLTF. The chain uses TRBV5-1 and TRBJ2-6; 10 nucleotides line up with TRBD1. J was trimmed by 4 bases and V by 4 bases; bases with no gene match: 11. The CDR3 covers 18 residues. Germline CDR1 is SGHRS and CDR2 is YFSETQ.

The chain couples TRBV5-1 to TRBJ2-7, with TRBD2 matching 10 bases. J gave up 4 bases and V 0 bases, and 7 bases lay outside the gene matches. Germline CDR1 SGHRS, CDR2 YFSETQ. The CDR3 has 16 residues. The CDR3 DNA is TGCGCCAGCAGCTTGGGTTCGGCTAGCGGGAGTTACGAGCAGTACTTC. Its protein product is CASSLGSASGSYEQYF.

V and J are TRBV10-3 and TRBJ2-6; TRBD2 matches at 16 bases. With V trimmed by 4 bases and J by 1 base, 7 bases remained unmatched. This CDR3 has 20 residues. From germline, CDR1 is ENHRY and CDR2 SYGVKD. The CDR3 DNA reads as TGTGCCATCAGTGTCGGGACTAGCGGGAGGGCCTTGTCTGGGGCCAACGTCCTGACTTTC. Its translation: CAISVGTSGRALSGANVLTF.

The chain has TRBV6-4 and TRBJ1-1; D ambiguous. CDR3 size: 14 residues. CDR1 and CDR2 from the germline V gene are MRHNA and SNTAGT. V gave up 4 bases and J gave up 1 base, with 10 bases separating them. The chain's CDR3 is CASSVSVGNTEAFF. CDR3 nucleotide sequence: TGTGCCAGCAGTGTTTCAGTTGGGAACACTGAAGCTTTCTTT.

The gene calls are TRBV2 and TRBJ2-3; D is possibly TRBD1 or TRBD2 (5 bases each). The V end lost 4 bases, the J end lost 5 bases, and 16 bases lay between the germline ends. The CDR3 contains 15 residues. From germline, CDR1 is SNHLY and CDR2 FYNNEI. CDR3 residues: CASSVGTTEGDTQYF. As DNA, the CDR3 is TGTGCCAGCAGTGTTGGGACGACGGAAGGAGATACGCAGTATTTT.

The V gene is TRBV19, the J gene TRBJ2-5, with a possible D match to TRBD2 (5 bases). The CDR3 loop spans 14 amino acids. V dropped 3 bases and J dropped 2 bases, with 10 bases sitting between them. Germline loops: CDR1 LNHDA, CDR2 SQIVND (reference sequence). The CDR3 bases are TGTGCCAGTAGTATTAGTCGGGGTCAAGAGACCCAGTACTTC. It is translated as CASSISRGQETQYF.

The rearrangement links TRBV4-2 to TRBJ2-2; D is ambiguous. V lost 1 base to trimming and J lost 1 base, with 7 bases between them. Germline CDR1 reads LGHNA; CDR2 reads YNFKEQ. The CDR3 covers 15 residues. In DNA form, the CDR3 reads TGTGCCAGCAGCCAAGGGACGGTGAACACCGGGGAGCTGTTTTTT. It is translated as CASSQGTVNTGELFF.

The rearrangement uses TRBV5-1 and TRBJ2-7; perhaps TRBD1 as D (6 bases). The V gene's germline CDR1 is SGHRS and CDR2 YFSETQ. Deletions cut 5 bases from V and 6 bases from J, with 15 bases between. The CDR3 loop spans 13 amino acids. CDR3 in DNA: TGCGCCAGCAGGCAGAGATCAGGGGCCGAGCAGTACTTC. It yields the protein CASRQRSGAEQYF.